The following is a TCR beta chain sequence with its context. Its target is not known. This entry is derived from a study of cytomegalovirus exposure and HLA in healthy donors. Amplification used 60 Vbeta primers and 13 Jbeta primers. The data were produced by immunoSEQ multiplex PCR, yet TCRdb's version contains in-frame clones alone and is incomplete. The sample totals some 120,000 clones; its top ten clones hold roughly 2%. Points from the study as a whole: Roughly even sequencing depth across donors was the assumption behind the presence/absence analyses.

This TCR derives from a woman aged 60-75 years in good health and CMV-seronegative. The sequenced material came from PBMCs.

The CDR3 reads CASSVKSPRLSGELFF. CDR3 DNA sequence: TGTGCCAGCAGCGTAAAATCCCCGAGACTAAGCGGGGAGCTGTTTTTT. The gene calls are TRBV9 and TRBJ2-2; weak D call: TRBD2 (5 bases). V lost 1 base and J lost 7, with 17 bases in between. Germline loops: CDR1 SGDLS, CDR2 YYNGEE. The CDR3 has 16 amino acids.